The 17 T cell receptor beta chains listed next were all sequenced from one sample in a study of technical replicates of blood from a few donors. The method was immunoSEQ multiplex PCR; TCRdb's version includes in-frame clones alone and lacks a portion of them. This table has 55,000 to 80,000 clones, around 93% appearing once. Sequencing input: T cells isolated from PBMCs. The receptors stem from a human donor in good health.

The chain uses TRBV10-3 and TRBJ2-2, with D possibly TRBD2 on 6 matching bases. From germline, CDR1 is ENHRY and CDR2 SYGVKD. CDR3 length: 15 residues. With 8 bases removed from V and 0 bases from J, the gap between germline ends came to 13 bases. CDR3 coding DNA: TGTGCCATCGGAGGAGGGCCCCCGAACACCGGGGAGCTGTTTTTT. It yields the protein CAIGGGPPNTGELFF.

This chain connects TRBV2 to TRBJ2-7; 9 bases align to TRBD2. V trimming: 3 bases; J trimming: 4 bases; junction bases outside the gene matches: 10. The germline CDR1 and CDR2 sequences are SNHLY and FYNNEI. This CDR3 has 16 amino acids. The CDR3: CASSDPSGRHPYEQYF. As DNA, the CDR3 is TGTGCCAGCAGTGACCCAAGCGGGAGGCACCCTTACGAGCAGTACTTC.

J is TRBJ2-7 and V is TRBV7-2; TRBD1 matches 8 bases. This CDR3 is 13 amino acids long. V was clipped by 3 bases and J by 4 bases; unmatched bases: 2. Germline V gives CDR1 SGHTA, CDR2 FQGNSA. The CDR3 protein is CASSLRQGYEQYF. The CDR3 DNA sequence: TGTGCCAGCAGCTTGCGACAGGGGTACGAGCAGTACTTC.

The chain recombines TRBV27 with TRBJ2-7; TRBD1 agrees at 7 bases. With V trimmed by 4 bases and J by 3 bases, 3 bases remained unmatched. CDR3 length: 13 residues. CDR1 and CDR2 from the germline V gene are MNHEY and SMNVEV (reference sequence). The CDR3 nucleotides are TGTGCCAGCAGTTACCGGGACAGCTACGAGCAGTACTTC. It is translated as CASSYRDSYEQYF.

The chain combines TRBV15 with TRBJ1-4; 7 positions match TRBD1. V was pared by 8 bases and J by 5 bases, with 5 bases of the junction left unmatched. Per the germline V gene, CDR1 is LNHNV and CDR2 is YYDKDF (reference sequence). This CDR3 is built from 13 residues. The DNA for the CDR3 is TGTGCCACCCTGGGACAGATGAATGAAAAACTGTTTTTT. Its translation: CATLGQMNEKLFF. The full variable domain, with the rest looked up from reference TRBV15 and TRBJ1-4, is DAMVIQNPRYQVTQFGKPVTLSCSQTLNHNVMYWYQQKSSQAPKLLFHYYDKDFNNEADTPDNFQSRRPNTSFCFLDIRSPGLGDTAMYLCATLGQMNEKLFFGSGTQLSVL.

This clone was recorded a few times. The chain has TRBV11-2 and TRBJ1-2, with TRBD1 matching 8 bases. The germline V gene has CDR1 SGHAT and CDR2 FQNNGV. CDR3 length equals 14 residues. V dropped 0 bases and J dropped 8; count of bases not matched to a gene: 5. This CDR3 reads CASSLEVAGGGYTF. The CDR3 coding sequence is TGTGCCAGCAGCTTAGAGGTTGCAGGGGGCGGCTACACCTTC.

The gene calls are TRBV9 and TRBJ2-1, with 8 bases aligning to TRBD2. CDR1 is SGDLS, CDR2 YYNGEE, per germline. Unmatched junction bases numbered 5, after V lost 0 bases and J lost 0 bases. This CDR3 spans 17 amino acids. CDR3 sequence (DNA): TGTGCCAGCAGCGTAGGCGGTAGCGGGACCTCCTACAATGAGCAGTTCTTC. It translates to CASSVGGSGTSYNEQFF. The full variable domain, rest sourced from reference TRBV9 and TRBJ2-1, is DSGVTQTPKHLITATGQRVTLRCSPRSGDLSVYWYQQSLDQGLQFLIQYYNGEERAKGNILERFSAQQFPDLHSELNLSSLELGDSALYFCASSVGGSGTSYNEQFFGPGTRLTVL.

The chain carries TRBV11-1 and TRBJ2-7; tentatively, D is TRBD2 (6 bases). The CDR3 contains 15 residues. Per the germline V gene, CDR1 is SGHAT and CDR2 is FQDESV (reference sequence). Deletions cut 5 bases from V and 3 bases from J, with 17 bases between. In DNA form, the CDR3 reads TGTGCCAGCAGCATAAACTCGGGAGCCCTCTACGAGCAGTACTTC. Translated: CASSINSGALYEQYF.

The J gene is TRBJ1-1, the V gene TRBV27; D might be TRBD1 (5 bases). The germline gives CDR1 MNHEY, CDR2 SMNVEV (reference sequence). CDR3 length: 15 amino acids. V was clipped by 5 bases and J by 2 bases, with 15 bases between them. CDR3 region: CASSLIQAVNTEAFF. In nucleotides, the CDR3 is TGTGCCAGCAGTCTGATACAGGCCGTCAACACTGAAGCTTTCTTT.

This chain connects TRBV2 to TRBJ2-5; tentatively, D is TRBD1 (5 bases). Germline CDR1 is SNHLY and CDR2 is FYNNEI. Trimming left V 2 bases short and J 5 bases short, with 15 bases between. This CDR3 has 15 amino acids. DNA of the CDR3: TGTGCCAGCAGTGAATTTAGACAGATCTTGGAGACCCAGTACTTC. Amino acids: CASSEFRQILETQYF. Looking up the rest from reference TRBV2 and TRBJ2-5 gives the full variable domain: EPEVTQTPSHQVTQMGQEVILRCVPISNHLYFYWYRQILGQKVEFLVSFYNNEISEKSEIFDDQFSVERPDGSNFTLKIRSTKLEDSAMYFCASSEFRQILETQYFGPGTRLLVL.

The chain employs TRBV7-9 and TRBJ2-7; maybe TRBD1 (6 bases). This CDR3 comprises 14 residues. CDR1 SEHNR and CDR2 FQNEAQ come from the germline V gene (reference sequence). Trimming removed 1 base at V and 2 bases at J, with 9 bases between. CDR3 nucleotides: TGTGCCAGCAGCTTAGAGGGGGTAACCTACGAGCAGTACTTC. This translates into CASSLEGVTYEQYF.

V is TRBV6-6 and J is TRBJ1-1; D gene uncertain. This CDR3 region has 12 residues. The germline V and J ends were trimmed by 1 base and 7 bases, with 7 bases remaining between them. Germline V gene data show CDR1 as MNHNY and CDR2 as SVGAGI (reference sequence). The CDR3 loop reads CASSYLKYEAFF. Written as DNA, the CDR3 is TGTGCCAGCAGTTACTTAAAATATGAAGCTTTCTTT.

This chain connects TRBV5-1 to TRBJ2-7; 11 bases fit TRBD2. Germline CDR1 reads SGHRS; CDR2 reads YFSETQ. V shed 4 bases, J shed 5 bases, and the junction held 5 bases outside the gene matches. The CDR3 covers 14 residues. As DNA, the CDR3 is TGCGCCAGCAGCGTCACTAGCGGGAGCCACGAGCAGTACTTC. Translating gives CASSVTSGSHEQYF.

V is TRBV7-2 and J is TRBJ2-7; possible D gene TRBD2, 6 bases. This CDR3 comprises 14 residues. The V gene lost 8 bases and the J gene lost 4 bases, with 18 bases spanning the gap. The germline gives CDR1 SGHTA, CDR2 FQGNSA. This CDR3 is CASAAWREVYEQYF. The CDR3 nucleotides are TGTGCCAGCGCGGCGTGGCGGGAAGTATACGAGCAGTACTTC.

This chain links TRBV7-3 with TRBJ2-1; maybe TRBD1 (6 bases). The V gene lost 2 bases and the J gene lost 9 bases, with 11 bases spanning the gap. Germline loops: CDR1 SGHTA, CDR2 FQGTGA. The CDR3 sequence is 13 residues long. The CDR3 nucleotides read TGTGCCAGCAGCTTACAGGGGCGGAGTGAGCAGTTCTTC. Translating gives CASSLQGRSEQFF. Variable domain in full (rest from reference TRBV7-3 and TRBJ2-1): GAGVSQTPSNKVTEKGKYVELRCDPISGHTALYWYRQSLGQGPEFLIYFQGTGAADDSGLPNDRFFAVRPEGSVSTLKIQRTERGDSAVYLCASSLQGRSEQFFGPGTRLTVL.

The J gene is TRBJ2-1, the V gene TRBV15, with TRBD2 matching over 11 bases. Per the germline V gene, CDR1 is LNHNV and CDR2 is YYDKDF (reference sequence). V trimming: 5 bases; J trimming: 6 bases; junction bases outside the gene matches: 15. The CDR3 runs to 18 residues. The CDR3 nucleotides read TGTGCCACCAGCCCCTACTCCTTACTAGCGGGAGAAGGCAATGAGCAGTTCTTC. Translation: CATSPYSLLAGEGNEQFF.

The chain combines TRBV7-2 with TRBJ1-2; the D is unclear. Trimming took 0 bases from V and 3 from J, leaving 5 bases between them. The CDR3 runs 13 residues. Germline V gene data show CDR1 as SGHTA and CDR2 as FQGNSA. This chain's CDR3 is CASSLAHYYGYTF. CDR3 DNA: TGTGCCAGCAGCTTAGCACATTACTATGGCTACACCTTC.